This entry describes one T cell receptor (beta chain). This CDR3 is 13 amino acids long. Trimming stripped 8 bases from V and 7 bases from J, with 14 bases between. Looked up from germline, CDR1 is LNHDA and CDR2 is SQIVND (reference sequence). Sequencing of TCR beta, carried out with a high-throughput approach, was applied to CD8+ and CD4+ T cells from the blood. In the multiple sclerosis control group, patients were treatment-naive and had stable or active relapsing-remitting disease. Negative magnetic isolation gave CD8+ and CD4+ cells; FACS enriched CD8+ TEMRA. The data were obtained in a study of CD8 T cells in Susac syndrome. RNA in amounts of roughly 0.5 to 1 ug was reverse transcribed with random hexamers. With immunoSEQ multiplex PCR, TCR beta CDR3 was amplified across 54 Vbeta and 13 Jbeta. TCRdb re-called the immunoSEQ multiplex PCR reads through MiXCR, storing one row per CDR3 protein. Of 350,000 to 550,000 distinct CDR3 sequences listed, 75% to 90% are singletons.

The sample taken for sequencing was CD8+ T cells from PBMCs. J is TRBJ2-2 and V is TRBV19; the D is unclear. This TCR derives from a human donor with multiple sclerosis. The CDR3 protein is CASSRFSNGELFF. The DNA for the CDR3 is TGTGCCAGTTCCCGGTTCAGTAACGGGGAGCTGTTTTTT.